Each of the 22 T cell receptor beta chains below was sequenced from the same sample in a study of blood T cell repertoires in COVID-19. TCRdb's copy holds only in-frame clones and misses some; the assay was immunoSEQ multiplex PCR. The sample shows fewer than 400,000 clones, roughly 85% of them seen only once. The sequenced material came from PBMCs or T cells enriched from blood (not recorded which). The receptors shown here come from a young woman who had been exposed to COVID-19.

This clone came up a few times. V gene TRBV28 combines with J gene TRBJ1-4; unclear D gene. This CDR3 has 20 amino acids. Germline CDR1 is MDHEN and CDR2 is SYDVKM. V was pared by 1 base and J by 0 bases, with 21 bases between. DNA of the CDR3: TGTGCCAGCAGTTTATTGTCCCTCGGGGAGCTCAGGTCAACTAATGAAAAACTGTTTTTT. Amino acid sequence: CASSLLSLGELRSTNEKLFF.

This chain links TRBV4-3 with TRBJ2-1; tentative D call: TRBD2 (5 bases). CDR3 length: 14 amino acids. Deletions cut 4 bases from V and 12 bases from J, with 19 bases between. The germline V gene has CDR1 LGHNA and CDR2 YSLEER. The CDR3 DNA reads TGCGCCAGCAGCCCCCAGGCTTACGGGGTCGGGCAGTTCTTC. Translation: CASSPQAYGVGQFF.

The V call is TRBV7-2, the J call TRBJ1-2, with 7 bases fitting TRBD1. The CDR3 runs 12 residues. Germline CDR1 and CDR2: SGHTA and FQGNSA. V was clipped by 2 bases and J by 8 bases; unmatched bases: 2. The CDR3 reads CASSLRGQGYTF. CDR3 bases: TGTGCCAGCAGCTTAAGGGGGCAAGGCTACACCTTC.

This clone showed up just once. CDR3: CASSSSPRDVNTEAFF. In nucleotides, the CDR3 is TGTGCCAGTAGTTCAAGCCCTCGGGATGTCAACACTGAAGCTTTCTTT. The J gene is TRBJ1-1, the V gene TRBV19; D unclear. The CDR3 has 16 amino acids. Trimming left V 5 bases short and J 2 bases short, with 18 bases between. Germline CDR1 and CDR2: LNHDA and SQIVND (reference sequence).

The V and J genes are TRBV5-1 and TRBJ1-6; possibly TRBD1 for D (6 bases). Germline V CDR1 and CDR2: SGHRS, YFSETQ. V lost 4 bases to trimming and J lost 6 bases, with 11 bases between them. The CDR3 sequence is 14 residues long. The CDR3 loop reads CASSQQGFNSPLHF. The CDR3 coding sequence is TGCGCCAGCAGCCAGCAGGGGTTTAATTCACCCCTCCACTTT.

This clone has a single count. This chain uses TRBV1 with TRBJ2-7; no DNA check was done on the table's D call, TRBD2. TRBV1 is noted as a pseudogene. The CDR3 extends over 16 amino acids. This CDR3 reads CTSSQDSGRAVYEQYF. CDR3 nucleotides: TGCACCAGCAGCCAAGACAGCGGGAGGGCCGTCTACGAGCAGTACTTC.

The CDR3: CASAKQGVVRVVDSPLHF. The CDR3 DNA sequence: TGTGCCAGCGCCAAACAGGGAGTAGTACGAGTAGTTGATTCACCCCTCCACTTT. This chain connects TRBV2 to TRBJ1-6; TRBD1 is a possible D gene (6 bases). The CDR3 length is 18 residues. Trimming shortened V by 8 bases and J by 8 bases, and 28 bases separated the two germline ends. The germline V gene encodes CDR1 SNHLY and CDR2 FYNNEI.

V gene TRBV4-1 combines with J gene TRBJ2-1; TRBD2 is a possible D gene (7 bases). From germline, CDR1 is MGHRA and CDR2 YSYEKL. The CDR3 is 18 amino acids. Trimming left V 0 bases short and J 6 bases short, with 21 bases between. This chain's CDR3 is CASSQDRGGAFSGNEQFF. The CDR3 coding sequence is TGCGCCAGCAGCCAAGATAGAGGGGGGGCCTTTTCTGGCAATGAGCAGTTCTTC.

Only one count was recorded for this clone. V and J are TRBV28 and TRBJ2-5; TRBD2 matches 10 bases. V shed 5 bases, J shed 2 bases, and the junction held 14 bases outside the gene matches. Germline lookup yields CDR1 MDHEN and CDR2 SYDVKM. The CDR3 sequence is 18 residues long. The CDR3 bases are TGTGCCAGCAGTCCCAGCGGGGGGGCCTTAGTACATCAAGAGACCCAGTACTTC. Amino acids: CASSPSGGALVHQETQYF.

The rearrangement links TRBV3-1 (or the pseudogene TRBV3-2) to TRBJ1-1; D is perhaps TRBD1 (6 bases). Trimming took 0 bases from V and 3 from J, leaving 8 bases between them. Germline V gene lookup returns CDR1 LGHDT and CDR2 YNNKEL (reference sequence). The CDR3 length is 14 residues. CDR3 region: CASSQETGYTEAFF. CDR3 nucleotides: TGTGCCAGCAGCCAAGAAACAGGGTACACTGAAGCTTTCTTT.

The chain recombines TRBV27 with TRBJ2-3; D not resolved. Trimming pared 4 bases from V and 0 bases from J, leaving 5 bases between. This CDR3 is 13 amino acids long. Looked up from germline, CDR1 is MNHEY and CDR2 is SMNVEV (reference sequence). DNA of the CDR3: TGTGCCAGCAGTTCCTACAGCACAGATACGCAGTATTTT. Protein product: CASSSYSTDTQYF.

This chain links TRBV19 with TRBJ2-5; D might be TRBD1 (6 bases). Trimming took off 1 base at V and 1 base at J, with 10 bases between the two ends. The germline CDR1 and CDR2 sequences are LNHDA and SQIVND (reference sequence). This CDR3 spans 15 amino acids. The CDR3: CASSIGDTLQETQYF. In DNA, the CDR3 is TGTGCCAGTAGTATAGGGGACACGCTCCAAGAGACCCAGTACTTC.

The CDR3 sequence: CASSLGGLERRGHTQYF. Here the CDR3 DNA reads TGTGCCAGCAGCTTAGGTGGGCTAGAGAGACGCGGGCATACGCAGTATTTT. The chain couples TRBV7-2 to TRBJ2-3, with D perhaps TRBD2 (5 bases). The V end was cut by 1 base, the J end by 7 bases, with 21 bases between. Germline CDR1 reads SGHTA; CDR2 reads FQGNSA. The CDR3 length is 17 residues.

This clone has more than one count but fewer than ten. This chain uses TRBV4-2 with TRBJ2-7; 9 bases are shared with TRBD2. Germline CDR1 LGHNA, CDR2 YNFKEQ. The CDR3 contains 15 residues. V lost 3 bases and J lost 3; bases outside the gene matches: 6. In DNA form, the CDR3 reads TGTGCCAGCAGCCAGGGGCTAGCGGGATTCTACGAGCAGTACTTC. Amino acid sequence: CASSQGLAGFYEQYF.

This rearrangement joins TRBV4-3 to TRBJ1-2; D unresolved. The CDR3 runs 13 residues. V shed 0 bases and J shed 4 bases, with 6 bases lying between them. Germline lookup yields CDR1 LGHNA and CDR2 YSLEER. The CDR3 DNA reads TGCGCCAGCAGCCAAGATCCCCTCTATGGCTACACCTTC. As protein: CASSQDPLYGYTF.

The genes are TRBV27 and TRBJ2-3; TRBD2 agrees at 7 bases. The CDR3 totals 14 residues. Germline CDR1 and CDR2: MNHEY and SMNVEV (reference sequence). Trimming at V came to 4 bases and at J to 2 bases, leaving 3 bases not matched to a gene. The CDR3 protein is CASSWSGDTDTQYF. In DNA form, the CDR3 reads TGTGCCAGCAGTTGGAGCGGGGACACAGATACGCAGTATTTT.

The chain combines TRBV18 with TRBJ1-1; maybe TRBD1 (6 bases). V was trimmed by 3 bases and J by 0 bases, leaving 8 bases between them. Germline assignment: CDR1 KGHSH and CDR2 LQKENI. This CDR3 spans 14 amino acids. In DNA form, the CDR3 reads TGTGCCAGCTCACCCGGACAGATGAACACTGAAGCTTTCTTT. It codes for CASSPGQMNTEAFF.

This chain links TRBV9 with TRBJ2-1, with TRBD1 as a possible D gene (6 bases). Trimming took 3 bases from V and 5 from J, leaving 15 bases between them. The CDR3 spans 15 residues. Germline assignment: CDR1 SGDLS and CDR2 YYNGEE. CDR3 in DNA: TGTGCCAGCAGCGAGACAGGCCTTCTAAACAATGAGCAGTTCTTC. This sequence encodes CASSETGLLNNEQFF.

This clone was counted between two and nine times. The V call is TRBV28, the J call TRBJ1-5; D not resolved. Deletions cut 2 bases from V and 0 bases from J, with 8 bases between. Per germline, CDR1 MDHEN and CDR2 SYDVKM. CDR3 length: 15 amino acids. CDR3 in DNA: TGTGCCAGCAGTTTAGGGCAGATTAGCAATCAGCCCCAGCATTTT. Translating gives CASSLGQISNQPQHF.

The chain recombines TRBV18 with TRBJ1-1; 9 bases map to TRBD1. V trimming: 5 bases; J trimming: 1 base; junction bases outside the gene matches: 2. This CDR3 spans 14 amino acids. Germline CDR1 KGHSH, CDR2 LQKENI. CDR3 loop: CASSTGGENTEAFF. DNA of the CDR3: TGTGCCAGCTCAACAGGGGGCGAGAACACTGAAGCTTTCTTT.

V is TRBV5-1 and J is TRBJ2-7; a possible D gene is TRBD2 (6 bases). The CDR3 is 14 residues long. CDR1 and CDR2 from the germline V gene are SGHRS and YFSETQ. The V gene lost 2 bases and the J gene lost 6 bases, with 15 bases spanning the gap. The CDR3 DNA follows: TGCGCCAGCAGCTTCGTAACAGGAGGGCGCGAGCAGTACTTC. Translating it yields CASSFVTGGREQYF.

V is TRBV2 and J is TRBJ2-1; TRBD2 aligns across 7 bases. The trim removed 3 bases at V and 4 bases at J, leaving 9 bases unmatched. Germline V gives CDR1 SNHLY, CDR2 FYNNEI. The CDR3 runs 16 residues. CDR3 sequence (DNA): TGTGCCAGCAGTGAGACGTGGCTAGCGGCATACAATGAGCAGTTCTTC. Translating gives CASSETWLAAYNEQFF.